The clone carrying this T cell receptor (beta chain) was seen once. The target antigen is unknown. The data were taken from a study of cytomegalovirus exposure and HLA in healthy donors. Notes on the study in general: Reportedly, cytomegalovirus status was diagnosed with high sensitivity and specificity.

The germline V and J ends were trimmed by 3 bases and 3 bases, with 11 bases remaining between them. The length of the CDR3 is 13 residues. Germline V gene data show CDR1 as GTSNPN and CDR2 as SVGIG (reference sequence). The PCR ran on 60 Vbeta and 13 Jbeta primers. Sequencing was performed with immunoSEQ multiplex PCR; in TCRdb, only in-frame clones are kept and a portion is missing. The sample has 150,000 to 200,000 clones; about 82% are singletons. Input material: PBMCs. This receptor was identified in a man in his late teens or twenties in good health and CMV-seronegative. The chain links TRBV30 to TRBJ1-2; D is perhaps TRBD1 (6 bases). The CDR3 is CAWRPRQDYGYTF. The CDR3 nucleotides are TGTGCCTGGAGACCGCGACAGGACTATGGCTACACCTTC.